This T cell receptor (beta chain) was captured in a study of blood T cell repertoires in COVID-19. Looking at the study overall: Specimens from acute and convalescent COVID-19 originated in the United States, Italy and Spain. PBMCs, B-cell-depleted T cells, or T cells provided the cDNA or gDNA that made up the material.

This table comes from immunoSEQ multiplex PCR, and its TCRdb copy is limited to in-frame clones, with some not included. This table has about 280,000 clones, 82% appearing once. Allocation to cohorts depended on clinical history reported by the participants. Germline loops: CDR1 SGHDT, CDR2 YYEEEE. The CDR3 runs to 14 residues. With 5 bases clipped from V and 6 bases from J, the junction kept 10 bases outside the gene matches. Sequencing was performed on PBMCs or T cells enriched from blood (not recorded which). This sequence was found in a man aged 35 to 55 who had been exposed to COVID-19. The V gene is TRBV5-6, the J gene TRBJ1-1; 7 bases fit TRBD1. The CDR3 here is CASRQWGGTAEAFF. DNA for the CDR3: TGTGCCAGCAGACAGTGGGGCGGGACAGCTGAAGCTTTCTTT.